In this sample, the clone carrying this T cell receptor beta chain turned up many times. CDR3 length equals 14 residues. CDR1 is MDHEN, CDR2 SYDVKM, per germline. J was trimmed by 6 bases and V by 6 bases; bases with no gene match: 6. This sample was included in a study of T cells in Graves' hyperthyroidism and ophthalmopathy. The investigators amplified TCR beta CDR3 regions from RNA transcripts. The TCR CDR3 first-round RT-PCR relied on the HTBI primer set. MiXCR, applied by TCRdb to the multiplex PCR reads, yields one record per CDR3 protein. The table has 300,000 or so distinct CDR3 sequences, roughly 21% seen once.

The sequenced material came from blood. The clonotype was recovered from a woman in her fifties or sixties with Graves' hyperthyroidism. The chain has TRBV28 and TRBJ2-7, with 12 bases lining up with TRBD2. CDR3 DNA: TGTGCCAGCAGGACTAGCGGGAGTATGGGCGAGCAGTACTTC. Its protein is CASRTSGSMGEQYF.